This T cell receptor (beta chain) was identified in a study of T cell responses to AZD1222 COVID-19 vaccine. Findings of the study overall: Just six AZD1222 recipients were seropositive at baseline.

Profiled with immunoSEQ multiplex PCR; TCRdb holds only in-frame clones, not every one. The data contain some 200,000 clones, around 90% of them singletons. About this clone: The antigen is unknown.

The length of the CDR3 is 14 residues. The germline V gene encodes CDR1 SGDLS and CDR2 YYNGEE. Trimming removed 4 bases at V and 3 bases at J, with 14 bases between. The V and J genes are TRBV9 and TRBJ2-7; D gene ambiguous. Material: peripheral blood, obtained 28 days after the second AZD1222 dose. This clonotype was obtained from an adult who received the AZD1222 COVID-19 vaccine. This CDR3 is CASSTTPHDYEQYF. CDR3 DNA sequence: TGTGCCAGCAGCACGACCCCCCATGACTACGAGCAGTACTTC.